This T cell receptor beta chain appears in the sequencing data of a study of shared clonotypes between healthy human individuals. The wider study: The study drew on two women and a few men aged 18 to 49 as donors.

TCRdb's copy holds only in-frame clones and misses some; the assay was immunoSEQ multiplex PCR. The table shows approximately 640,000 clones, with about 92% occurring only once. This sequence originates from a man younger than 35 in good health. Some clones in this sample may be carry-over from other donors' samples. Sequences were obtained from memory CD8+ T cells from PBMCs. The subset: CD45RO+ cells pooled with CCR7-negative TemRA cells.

DNA for the CDR3: TGTGCCAGCAGAGGGGTTTTGGACGAGGCTTTCTTT. It encodes CASRGVLDEAFF. V and J are TRBV5-6 and TRBJ1-1; D perhaps matches TRBD1 (5 bases). The V gene lost 5 bases and the J gene lost 11 bases, with 16 bases spanning the gap. Germline V gene data show CDR1 as SGHDT and CDR2 as YYEEEE. The CDR3 sequence is 12 residues long.